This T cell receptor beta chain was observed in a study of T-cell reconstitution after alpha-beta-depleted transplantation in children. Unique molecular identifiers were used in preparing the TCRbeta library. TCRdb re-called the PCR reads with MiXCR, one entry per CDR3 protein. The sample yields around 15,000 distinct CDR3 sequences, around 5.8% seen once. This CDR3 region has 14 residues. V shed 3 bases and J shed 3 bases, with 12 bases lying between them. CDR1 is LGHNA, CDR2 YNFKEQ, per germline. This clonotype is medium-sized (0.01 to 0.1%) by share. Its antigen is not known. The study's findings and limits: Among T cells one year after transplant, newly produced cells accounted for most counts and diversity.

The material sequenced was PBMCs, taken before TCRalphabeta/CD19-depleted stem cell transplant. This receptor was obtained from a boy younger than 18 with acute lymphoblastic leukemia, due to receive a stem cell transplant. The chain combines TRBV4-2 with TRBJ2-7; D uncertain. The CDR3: CASSQIGTVYEQYF. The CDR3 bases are TGTGCCAGCAGCCAGATTGGCACAGTCTACGAGCAGTACTTC.